The next 23 T cell receptor beta chains were all read from a single sample in a study of T cell responses to AZD1222 COVID-19 vaccine. Repertoires were generated with immunoSEQ multiplex PCR, while TCRdb's copy carries only in-frame clones and drops some. The profile shows about 150,000 clones, around 90% of them singletons. The sample consisted of peripheral blood, taken on day 0 of AZD1222 vaccination. Source of these receptors: an adult in good health.

The genes are TRBV27 and TRBJ1-4; D possibly corresponds to TRBD1 (5 bases). V dropped 3 bases and J dropped 7 bases, with 9 bases sitting between them. The CDR3 is 13 amino acids. Per the germline V gene, CDR1 is MNHEY and CDR2 is SMNVEV (reference sequence). The CDR3 protein is CASSLTEGEKLFF. The CDR3 DNA sequence: TGTGCCAGCAGTTTGACAGAAGGTGAAAAACTGTTTTTT.

V gene TRBV4-2 combines with J gene TRBJ2-2; no definite D call. The CDR3 has 16 amino acids. Germline V gene lookup returns CDR1 LGHNA and CDR2 YNFKEQ. Trimming cost V 2 bases and J 6 bases, with 16 bases left between them. This chain's CDR3 is CASSQPTVGGAGELFF. CDR3 in DNA: TGTGCCAGCAGCCAACCGACTGTTGGTGGCGCCGGGGAGCTGTTTTTT.

The chain carries TRBV7-6 and TRBJ2-7, with a weak D call TRBD1 (7 bases). Trimming removed 3 bases at V and 1 base at J, with 22 bases between. Germline V gene lookup returns CDR1 SGHVS and CDR2 FNYEAQ. This CDR3 contains 18 residues. The CDR3 is CASSFPSGGSGQSYEQYF. CDR3 DNA: TGTGCCAGCAGCTTCCCCTCCGGGGGCTCGGGACAGTCCTACGAGCAGTACTTC.

This rearrangement joins TRBV6-5 to TRBJ1-5; the D gene is possibly TRBD1 (6 bases). The germline V gene has CDR1 MNHEY and CDR2 SVGAGI. The V end lost 8 bases, the J end lost 1 base, and 15 bases lay between the germline ends. The length of the CDR3 is 15 residues. CDR3 bases: TGTGCCAGCGGGAGGGGGGTGCACAGCAATCAGCCCCAGCATTTT. It translates to CASGRGVHSNQPQHF.

This chain links TRBV28 with TRBJ2-7; D is uncertain. This CDR3 contains 13 residues. From germline, CDR1 is MDHEN and CDR2 SYDVKM. Trimming removed 3 bases from V and 3 bases from J, with 9 bases in between. In DNA, the CDR3 is TGTGCCAGCAGTTTCGAGACGGACTACGAGCAGTACTTC. It is translated as CASSFETDYEQYF.

The genes are TRBV24-1 and TRBJ2-3, with a possible D match to TRBD2 (6 bases). The CDR3 contains 15 residues. Trimming pared 5 bases from V and 0 bases from J, leaving 11 bases between. Germline CDR1 reads KGHDR; CDR2 reads SFDVKD. The CDR3 nucleotides are TGTGCCACCAGTGGACGGGACTGGAGCACAGATACGCAGTATTTT. Its protein is CATSGRDWSTDTQYF.

This chain connects TRBV4-1 to TRBJ2-7, with TRBD2 identical over 8 bases. The CDR3 contains 16 residues. Germline V gene data show CDR1 as MGHRA and CDR2 as YSYEKL. The J segment lost 0 bases and the V segment lost 1 base, leaving 5 bases of the junction unmatched. CDR3 DNA: TGCGCCAGCAGCCAAGGCGTTGGGACTAGCTCCTACGAGCAGTACTTC. This encodes CASSQGVGTSSYEQYF.

The chain employs TRBV9 and TRBJ2-3; D is uncertain. The length of the CDR3 is 17 residues. Trimming took off 4 bases at V and 1 base at J, with 19 bases between the two ends. Germline CDR1 SGDLS, CDR2 YYNGEE. CDR3 DNA: TGTGCCAGCAGCCCCATGGGCCAATCCCCGGGCACAGATACGCAGTATTTT. Its protein product is CASSPMGQSPGTDTQYF.

As to this clone: A read error may account for a junction end that differs from germline. This sequence joins TRBV4-3 and TRBJ2-1; TRBD2 agrees at 11 bases. CDR1 and CDR2 (germline): LGHNA, YSLEER. The CDR3 consists of 15 residues. The CDR3 is CASGQGLAGYNEQFF. The CDR3 DNA reads TGCGCCAGCGGCCAAGGACTAGCGGGTTACAATGAGCAGTTCTTC.

V is TRBV28 and J is TRBJ1-2; the D gene is possibly TRBD1 (5 bases). CDR1 is MDHEN and CDR2 is SYDVKM in the germline V gene. The V and J ends lost 5 bases and 5 bases respectively, with 18 bases between them. The CDR3 spans 15 residues. CDR3 in DNA: TGTGCCAGCAGTCCTCCCGGAGGGGCTGTATATGGCTACACCTTC. It codes for CASSPPGGAVYGYTF.

The V call is TRBV9, the J call TRBJ2-5; 8 nucleotides align to TRBD1. V gave up 3 bases and J gave up 5 bases; unmatched junction bases: 12. Germline V gene sequence: CDR1 SGDLS, CDR2 YYNGEE. This CDR3 has 16 residues. This CDR3 reads CASSASGINRGETQYF. The CDR3 DNA reads as TGTGCCAGCAGCGCGTCCGGGATCAACAGGGGGGAGACCCAGTACTTC.

About this clone itself: Additional DNA sequences in this sample encode the identical CDR3. This sequence joins TRBV18 and TRBJ1-1; weak D call: TRBD1 (6 bases). Germline-derived CDR1 and CDR2 are KGHSH and LQKENI. V lost 3 bases, J lost 1 base, and 6 bases lay in between. This CDR3 is built from 13 residues. DNA for the CDR3: TGTGCCAGCTCACCGGGACAGAACACTGAAGCTTTCTTT. This gives the protein CASSPGQNTEAFF.

The chain uses TRBV5-1 and TRBJ2-1; 12 bases fit TRBD1. Per the germline V gene, CDR1 is SGHRS and CDR2 is YFSETQ. V dropped 4 bases and J dropped 1; count of bases not matched to a gene: 9. The CDR3 extends over 18 amino acids. The CDR3 is CASSPRGTGGKSYNEQFF. As DNA, the CDR3 is TGCGCCAGCAGCCCGAGGGGGACAGGGGGCAAGTCCTACAATGAGCAGTTCTTC.

The CDR3: CASSLIRDSRYGYTF. CDR3 coding DNA: TGTGCCAGCAGCTTGATCCGGGACAGTCGCTATGGCTACACCTTC. The gene calls are TRBV5-6 and TRBJ1-2, with TRBD1 identical over 7 bases. This CDR3 spans 15 amino acids. The V segment lost 1 base and the J segment 4 bases; nucleotides outside the gene matches: 7. In germline, CDR1 is SGHDT, CDR2 YYEEEE.

The chain carries TRBV11-3 and TRBJ1-1; D remains unclear. CDR1 and CDR2 from the germline V gene are SGHNT and YENEEA. CDR3 length: 10 residues. The chain's CDR3 is CGKVSTEAFF. For the CDR3, the DNA is TGTGGGAAAGTAAGTACTGAAGCTTTCTTT.

The gene calls are TRBV5-4 and TRBJ2-5; the D gene is possibly TRBD2 (6 bases). This CDR3 spans 15 amino acids. V was cut by 1 base and J by 5 bases, with 15 bases left in between. Looked up from germline, CDR1 is SGHNT and CDR2 is YYREEE (reference sequence). The CDR3 sequence is CASSLPTSRAETQYF. The CDR3 DNA reads as TGTGCCAGCAGCTTGCCGACTAGTAGAGCGGAGACCCAGTACTTC.

V is TRBV29-1 and J is TRBJ2-2, with TRBD2 matching over 7 bases. Germline values: CDR1 SQVTM, CDR2 ANQGSEA. V was pared by 7 bases and J by 4 bases, with 6 bases of the junction left unmatched. This CDR3 has 13 amino acids. The DNA of the CDR3 is TGCAGCGCGACTAGCACCACCACCGGGGAGCTGTTTTTT. This encodes CSATSTTTGELFF.

The chain uses TRBV28 and TRBJ2-5; TRBD2 agrees at 7 bases. V trimming: 6 bases; J trimming: 6 bases; junction bases outside the gene matches: 19. The CDR3 is made up of 17 amino acids. The germline V gene encodes CDR1 MDHEN and CDR2 SYDVKM. The CDR3 DNA sequence: TGTGCCAGCAGAATGCGGGTGGGGAGGGCCCGCCCGAAGACCCAGTACTTC. Translating it yields CASRMRVGRARPKTQYF.

V and J are TRBV6-2 or TRBV6-3 and TRBJ2-3; D perhaps matches TRBD2 (5 bases). Per germline, CDR1 MNHEY and CDR2 SVGEGT. The CDR3 is 15 residues long. Trimming removed 4 bases at V and 2 bases at J, with 13 bases between. In DNA form, the CDR3 reads TGTGCCAGCAGTTCCTGGGGTAGCGCCACAGATACGCAGTATTTT. Protein: CASSSWGSATDTQYF.

The rearrangement joins TRBV27 to TRBJ2-7; 9 bases match TRBD1. CDR1 is MNHEY and CDR2 is SMNVEV in the germline V gene (reference sequence). V was clipped by 5 bases and J by 2 bases; unmatched bases: 7. This CDR3 comprises 15 residues. The CDR3 region has the DNA TGTGCCAGCAGTCCTGGGGACAGGGTGACCTACGAGCAGTACTTC. Amino acids: CASSPGDRVTYEQYF.

The V call is TRBV24-1, the J call TRBJ1-5, with TRBD1 identical over 9 bases. Germline V gene data show CDR1 as KGHDR and CDR2 as SFDVKD. Losses at the gene ends were 3 bases for V and 7 bases for J; bases not matched to a gene: 6. CDR3 length equals 15 residues. The CDR3 nucleotides are TGTGCCACCAGTGATAGGGGACAGGGAGGACAGCCCCAGCATTTT. This gives the protein CATSDRGQGGQPQHF.

V usage is TRBV7-9 and J usage is TRBJ2-2; 9 positions match TRBD1. V shed 3 bases and J 3 bases; nucleotides not matched to a gene: 8. The CDR3 totals 17 residues. Germline loops: CDR1 SEHNR, CDR2 FQNEAQ (reference sequence). CDR3 amino acids: CASSFPRDRADTGELFF. Here the CDR3 DNA reads TGTGCCAGCAGCTTCCCGCGGGACAGGGCGGACACCGGGGAGCTGTTTTTT.

This clone was counted once. The chain links TRBV24-1 to TRBJ2-7; no reliable D call. V was pared by 1 base and J by 3 bases, with 6 bases between. Germline V gene data show CDR1 as KGHDR and CDR2 as SFDVKD. CDR3 size: 13 residues. CDR3 DNA: TGTGCCACCAGTGATTTTTGGGGCTACGAGCAGTACTTC. It yields the protein CATSDFWGYEQYF.